At least ten counts were recorded for the clone carrying this T cell receptor beta chain. The target antigen is unknown. Unique molecular identifiers, one per molecule, were present on every TCR cDNA molecule. MiXCR, run by TCRdb on the 5' RACE reads, gives a single entry per CDR3 protein. The table lists under 40,000 distinct CDR3 sequences, roughly 6% of them singletons. The data originate from a study of spatial heterogeneity in lung cancer. Study details: Each time, sequencing found more beta-chain sequences than alpha-chain sequences. The library had UMIs, and each TCR and UMI pair averaged more than ten raw reads. Study-wide results and limits: Tumor TCRs that were ubiquitous and expanded showed up in blood more at resection than follow-up.

The time point was: sample taken at primary tumor resection. No cell sorting; template was whole RNA from tumor, lung tissue or PBMC. There are 16 residues in the CDR3. The ends were cut back, 4 bases at V and 0 bases at J, with 10 bases in the middle. Per the germline V gene, CDR1 is SGHAT and CDR2 is FQNNGV. The source of this sequence is a male donor with early-stage non-small cell lung cancer. The chain carries TRBV11-2 and TRBJ1-6; weak D call: TRBD1 (5 bases). Here the sequenced sample was PBMCs, taken at surgery. In nucleotides, the CDR3 is TGTGCCAGCAGCTCTTCAGGGAGCTCCTATAATTCACCCCTCCACTTT. Translated, it gives CASSSSGSSYNSPLHF.